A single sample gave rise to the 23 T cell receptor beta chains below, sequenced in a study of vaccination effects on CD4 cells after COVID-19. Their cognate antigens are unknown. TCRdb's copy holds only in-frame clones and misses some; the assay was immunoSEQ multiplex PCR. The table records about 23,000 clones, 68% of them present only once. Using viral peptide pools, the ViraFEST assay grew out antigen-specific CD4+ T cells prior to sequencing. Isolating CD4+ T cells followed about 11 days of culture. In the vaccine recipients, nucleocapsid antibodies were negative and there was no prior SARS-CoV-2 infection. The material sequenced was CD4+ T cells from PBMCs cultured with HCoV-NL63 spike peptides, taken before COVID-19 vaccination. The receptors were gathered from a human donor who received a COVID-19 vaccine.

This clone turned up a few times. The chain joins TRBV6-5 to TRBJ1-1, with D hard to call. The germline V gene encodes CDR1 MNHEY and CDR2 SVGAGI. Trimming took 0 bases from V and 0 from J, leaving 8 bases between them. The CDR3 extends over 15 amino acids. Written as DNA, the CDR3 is TGTGCCAGCAGTTACTCGAACGGGGTGAACACTGAAGCTTTCTTT. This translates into CASSYSNGVNTEAFF.

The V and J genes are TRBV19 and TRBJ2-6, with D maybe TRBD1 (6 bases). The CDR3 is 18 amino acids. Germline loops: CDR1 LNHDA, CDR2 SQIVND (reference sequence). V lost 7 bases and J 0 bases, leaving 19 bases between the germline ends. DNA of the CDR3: TGTGCCAGTACCGATAACAGGGCGAAACTCTCTGGGGCCAACGTCCTGACTTTC. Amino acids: CASTDNRAKLSGANVLTF.

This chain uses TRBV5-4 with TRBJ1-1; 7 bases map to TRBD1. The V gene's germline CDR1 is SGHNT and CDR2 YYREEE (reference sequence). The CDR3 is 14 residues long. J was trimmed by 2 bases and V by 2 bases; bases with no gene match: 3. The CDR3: CASSFPGGNTEAFF. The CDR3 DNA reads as TGTGCCAGCAGCTTTCCAGGGGGTAACACTGAAGCTTTCTTT.

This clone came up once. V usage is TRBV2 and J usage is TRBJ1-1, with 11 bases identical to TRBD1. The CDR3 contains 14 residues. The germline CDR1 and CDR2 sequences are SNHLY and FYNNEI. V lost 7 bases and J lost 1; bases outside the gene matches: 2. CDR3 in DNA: TGTGCCAGCACCGGACAGGGGGCGAACACTGAAGCTTTCTTT. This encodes CASTGQGANTEAFF.

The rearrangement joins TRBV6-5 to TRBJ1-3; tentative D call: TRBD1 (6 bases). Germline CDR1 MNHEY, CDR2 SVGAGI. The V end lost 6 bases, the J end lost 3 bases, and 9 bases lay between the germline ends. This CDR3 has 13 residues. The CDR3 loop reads CASSWTVGNTIYF. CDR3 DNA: TGTGCCAGCAGCTGGACAGTTGGAAACACCATATATTTT.

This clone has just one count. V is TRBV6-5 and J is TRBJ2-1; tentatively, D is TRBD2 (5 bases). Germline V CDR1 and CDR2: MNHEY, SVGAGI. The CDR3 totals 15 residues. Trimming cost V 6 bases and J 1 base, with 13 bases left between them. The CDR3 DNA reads TGTGCCAGCAGCCCCCCTGGCGGGTCCTACAATGAGCAGTTCTTC. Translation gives CASSPPGGSYNEQFF.

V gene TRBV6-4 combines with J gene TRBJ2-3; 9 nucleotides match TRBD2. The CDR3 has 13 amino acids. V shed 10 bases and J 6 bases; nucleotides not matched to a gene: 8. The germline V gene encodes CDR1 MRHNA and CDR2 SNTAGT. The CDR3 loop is CATRVAGADTQYF. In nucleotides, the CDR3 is TGTGCCACCCGGGTAGCGGGAGCGGATACGCAGTATTTT.

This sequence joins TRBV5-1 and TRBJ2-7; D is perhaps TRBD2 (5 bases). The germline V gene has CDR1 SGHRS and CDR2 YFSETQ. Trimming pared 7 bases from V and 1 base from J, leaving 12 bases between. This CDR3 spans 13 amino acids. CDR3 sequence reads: CASSNRGSYEQYF. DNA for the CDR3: TGCGCCAGCTCAAACCGGGGTTCCTACGAGCAGTACTTC.

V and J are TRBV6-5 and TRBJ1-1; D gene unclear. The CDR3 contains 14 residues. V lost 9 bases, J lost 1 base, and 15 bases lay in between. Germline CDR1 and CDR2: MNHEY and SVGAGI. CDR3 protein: CASGGRWTNTEAFF. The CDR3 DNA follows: TGTGCCAGTGGAGGAAGGTGGACGAACACTGAAGCTTTCTTT.

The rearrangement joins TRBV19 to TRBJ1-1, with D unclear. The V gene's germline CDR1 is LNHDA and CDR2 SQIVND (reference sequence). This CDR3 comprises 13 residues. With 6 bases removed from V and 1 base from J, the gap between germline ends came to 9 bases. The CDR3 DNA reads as TGTGCCAGTAGCTCGGCAGCGAACACTGAAGCTTTCTTT. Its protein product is CASSSAANTEAFF.

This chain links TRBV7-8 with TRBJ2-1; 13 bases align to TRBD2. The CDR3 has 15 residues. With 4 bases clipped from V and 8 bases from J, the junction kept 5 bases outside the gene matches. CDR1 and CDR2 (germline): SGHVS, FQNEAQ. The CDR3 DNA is TGTGCCAGCAGCTCAACTAGCGGGAGGGGGGATGAGCAGTTCTTC. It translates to CASSSTSGRGDEQFF.

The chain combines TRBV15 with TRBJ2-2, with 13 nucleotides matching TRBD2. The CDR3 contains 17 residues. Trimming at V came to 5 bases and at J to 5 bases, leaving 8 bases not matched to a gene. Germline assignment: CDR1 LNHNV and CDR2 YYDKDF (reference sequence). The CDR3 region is CATSPLLAGGVTGELFF. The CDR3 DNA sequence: TGTGCCACCAGCCCTTTACTAGCGGGAGGGGTTACCGGGGAGCTGTTTTTT. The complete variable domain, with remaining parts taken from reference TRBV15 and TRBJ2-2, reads DAMVIQNPRYQVTQFGKPVTLSCSQTLNHNVMYWYQQKSSQAPKLLFHYYDKDFNNEADTPDNFQSRRPNTSFCFLDIRSPGLGDTAMYLCATSPLLAGGVTGELFFGEGSRLTVL.

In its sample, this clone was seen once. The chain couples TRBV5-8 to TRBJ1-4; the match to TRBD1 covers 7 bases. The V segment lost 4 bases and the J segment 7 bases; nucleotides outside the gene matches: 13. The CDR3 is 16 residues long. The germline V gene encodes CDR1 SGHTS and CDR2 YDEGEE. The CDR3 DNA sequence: TGTGCCAGCAGCCCACTAAGGGGGCGAGGGGGTGAAAAACTGTTTTTT. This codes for CASSPLRGRGGEKLFF. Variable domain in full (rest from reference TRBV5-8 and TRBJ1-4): EAGVTQSPTHLIKTRGQQATLRCSPISGHTSVYWYQQALGLGLQFLLWYDEGEERNRGNFPPRFSGRQFPNYSSELNVNALELEDSALYLCASSPLRGRGGEKLFFGSGTQLSVL.

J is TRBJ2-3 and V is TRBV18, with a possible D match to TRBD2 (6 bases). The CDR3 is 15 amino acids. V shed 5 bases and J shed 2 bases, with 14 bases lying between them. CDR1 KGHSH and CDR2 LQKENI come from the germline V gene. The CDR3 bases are TGTGCCAGCTCAGCAACGGGACTTCTCACAGATACGCAGTATTTT. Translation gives CASSATGLLTDTQYF.

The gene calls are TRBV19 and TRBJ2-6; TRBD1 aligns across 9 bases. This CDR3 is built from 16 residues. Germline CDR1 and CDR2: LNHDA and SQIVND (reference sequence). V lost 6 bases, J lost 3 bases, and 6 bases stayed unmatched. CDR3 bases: TGTGCCAGTAGCGGGACAGGGACGAATGGGGCCAACGTCCTGACTTTC. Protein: CASSGTGTNGANVLTF. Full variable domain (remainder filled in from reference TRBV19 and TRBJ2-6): DGGITQSPKYLFRKEGQNVTLSCEQNLNHDAMYWYRQDPGQGLRLIYYSQIVNDFQKGDIAEGYSVSREKKESFPLTVTSAQKNPTAFYLCASSGTGTNGANVLTFGAGSRLTVL.

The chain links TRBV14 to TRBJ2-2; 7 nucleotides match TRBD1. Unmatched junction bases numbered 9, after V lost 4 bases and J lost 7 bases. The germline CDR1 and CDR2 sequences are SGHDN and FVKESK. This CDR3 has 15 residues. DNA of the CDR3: TGTGCCAGCAGCCGACGGGACAGTGGCAGCGGGGAGCTGTTTTTT. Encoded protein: CASSRRDSGSGELFF.

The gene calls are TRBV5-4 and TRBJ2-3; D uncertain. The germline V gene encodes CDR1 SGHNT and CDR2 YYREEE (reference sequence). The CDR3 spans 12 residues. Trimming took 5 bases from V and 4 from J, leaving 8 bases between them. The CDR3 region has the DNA TGTGCCAGCAGTTTCCCCCCAGATACGCAGTATTTT. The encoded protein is CASSFPPDTQYF.

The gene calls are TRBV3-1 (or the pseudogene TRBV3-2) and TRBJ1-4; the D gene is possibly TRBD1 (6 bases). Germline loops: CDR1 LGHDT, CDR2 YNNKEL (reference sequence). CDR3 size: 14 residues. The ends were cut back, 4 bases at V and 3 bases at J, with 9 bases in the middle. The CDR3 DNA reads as TGTGCCAGCAGCCGCGGGACACCTAATGAAAAACTGTTTTTT. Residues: CASSRGTPNEKLFF.

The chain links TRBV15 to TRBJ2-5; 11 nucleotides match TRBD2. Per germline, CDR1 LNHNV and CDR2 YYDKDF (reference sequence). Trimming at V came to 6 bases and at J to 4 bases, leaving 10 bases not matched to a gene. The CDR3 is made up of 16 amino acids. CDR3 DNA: TGTGCCACCAGAGGGGTGCTAGCGGGAGGCCCAGAGACCCAGTACTTC. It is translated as CATRGVLAGGPETQYF.

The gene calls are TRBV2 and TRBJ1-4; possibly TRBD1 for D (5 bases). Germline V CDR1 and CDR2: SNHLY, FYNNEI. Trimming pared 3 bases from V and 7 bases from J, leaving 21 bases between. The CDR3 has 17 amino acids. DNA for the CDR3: TGTGCCAGCAGTGATATACAGCGCAGGGAATATAGTGAAAAACTGTTTTTT. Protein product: CASSDIQRREYSEKLFF.

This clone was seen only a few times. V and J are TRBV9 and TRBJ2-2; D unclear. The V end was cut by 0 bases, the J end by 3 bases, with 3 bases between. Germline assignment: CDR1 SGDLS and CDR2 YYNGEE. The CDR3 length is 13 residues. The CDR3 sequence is CASSVADTGELFF. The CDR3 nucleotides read TGTGCCAGCAGCGTAGCGGACACCGGGGAGCTGTTTTTT.

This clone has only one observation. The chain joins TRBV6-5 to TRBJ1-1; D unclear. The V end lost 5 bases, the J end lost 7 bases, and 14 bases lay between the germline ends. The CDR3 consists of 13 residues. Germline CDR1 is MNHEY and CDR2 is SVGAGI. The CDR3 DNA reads TGTGCCAGCAGTCGACTCCCTGTGAATGAAGCTTTCTTT. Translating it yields CASSRLPVNEAFF.

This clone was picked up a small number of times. CDR3: CASSQSGTRGSYNEQFF. The CDR3 DNA follows: TGCGCCAGCAGCCAATCCGGGACTAGGGGATCCTACAATGAGCAGTTCTTC. V is TRBV4-1 and J is TRBJ2-1, with TRBD2 matching over 8 bases. CDR3 length: 17 residues. Losses at the gene ends were 2 bases for V and 1 base for J; bases not matched to a gene: 7. CDR1 is MGHRA, CDR2 YSYEKL, per germline.